This entry lists 20 T cell receptor beta chains sequenced from one sample in a study of shared clonotypes between healthy human individuals. Selected positively for CCR7 and CD45RO-negative, naive CD8 cells excluded terminally differentiated effector memory CD45RA+ cells. Data came from immunoSEQ multiplex PCR; TCRdb stores just in-frame clones and leaves some out. The sample records about 1.9 million clones, roughly 93% being singletons. The specimen was naive CD8+ T cells from PBMCs. These receptors all stem from a young man in good health. Some clones in this sample may be carry-over from other donors' samples.

This clone has just one count. The chain links TRBV27 to TRBJ2-1; a weak D match, TRBD2 (5 bases). CDR3 size: 15 residues. CDR1 and CDR2 (germline): MNHEY, SMNVEV (reference sequence). V was pared by 2 bases and J by 7 bases, with 15 bases between. The CDR3 DNA is TGTGCCAGCAGTTTAACCTCCAGCGGATATAATGAGCAGTTCTTC. Its protein product is CASSLTSSGYNEQFF.

The chain joins TRBV4-1 to TRBJ2-7, with no clear D. From germline, CDR1 is MGHRA and CDR2 YSYEKL. Trimming left V 3 bases short and J 2 bases short, with 17 bases between. This CDR3 is built from 16 residues. The CDR3 region has the DNA TGCGCCAGCAGCCAGGCCCCGGTTCTATCTACCTACGAGCAGTACTTC. Amino acid sequence: CASSQAPVLSTYEQYF.

The chain has TRBV4-1 and TRBJ1-1; weak D call: TRBD1 (5 bases). Looked up from germline, CDR1 is MGHRA and CDR2 is YSYEKL. CDR3 length: 15 amino acids. Trimming removed 0 bases from V and 7 bases from J, with 15 bases in between. In DNA form, the CDR3 reads TGCGCCAGCAGCCAAGATGGCCTCCGGGACCTTGAAGCTTTCTTT. Protein sequence: CASSQDGLRDLEAFF.

The chain recombines TRBV10-2 with TRBJ2-1, with D perhaps assigned TRBD1 or TRBD2 (5 bases each). Trimming left V 8 bases short and J 14 bases short, with 19 bases between. The CDR3 length is 12 residues. Germline values: CDR1 WSHSY, CDR2 SAAADI. The CDR3 loop reads CASSEGQAHKFF. The CDR3 bases are TGCGCCAGCTCAGAGGGGCAGGCCCACAAGTTCTTC.

The rearrangement joins TRBV7-2 to TRBJ1-2, with D possibly matching TRBD1 (6 bases). V lost 5 bases and J lost 4, with 17 bases in between. CDR1 is SGHTA, CDR2 FQGNSA, per germline. This CDR3 comprises 15 residues. CDR3 amino acids: CASSPTPTGSYGYTF. CDR3 coding DNA: TGTGCCAGCAGCCCAACCCCGACAGGTTCCTATGGCTACACCTTC.

CDR3 coding DNA: TGTGCCAGTAGAATCGACACCTATCAGCCCCAGCATTTT. Amino acids: CASRIDTYQPQHF. The chain employs TRBV19 and TRBJ1-5, with no clear D. The V end lost 6 bases, the J end lost 5 bases, and 11 bases lay between the germline ends. The germline CDR1 and CDR2 sequences are LNHDA and SQIVND (reference sequence). The CDR3 is 13 residues long.

A remark on this clone: Other DNA sequences from this sample encode an identical CDR3 as well. CDR3 sequence: CASSLGTPYSNQPQHF. The CDR3 bases are TGTGCCAGCAGTTTAGGGACACCTTATAGCAATCAGCCCCAGCATTTT. J is TRBJ1-5 and V is TRBV27, with D perhaps matching TRBD1 (6 bases). The CDR3 contains 16 residues. Germline-derived CDR1 and CDR2 are MNHEY and SMNVEV (reference sequence). The ends were cut back, 2 bases at V and 0 bases at J, with 11 bases in the middle.

This sequence joins TRBV7-9 and TRBJ2-7; D is unclear. The V end lost 4 bases, the J end lost 3 bases, and 19 bases lay between the germline ends. The CDR3 runs to 16 residues. Per the germline V gene, CDR1 is SEHNR and CDR2 is FQNEAQ (reference sequence). CDR3 nucleotide sequence: TGTGCCAGCAGCTCGACACTCTTCGAGACTGTCTACGAGCAGTACTTC. Translated, it gives CASSSTLFETVYEQYF. Full variable domain (rest looked up from reference TRBV7-9 and TRBJ2-7): DTGVSQNPRHKITKRGQNVTFRCDPISEHNRLYWYRQTLGQGPEFLTYFQNEAQLEKSRLLSDRFSAERPKGSFSTLEIQRTEQGDSAMYLCASSSTLFETVYEQYFGPGTRLTVT.

The J gene is TRBJ2-7, the V gene TRBV2; the D gene is possibly TRBD1 (5 bases). Germline CDR1 reads SNHLY; CDR2 reads FYNNEI. Trimming took off 3 bases at V and 4 bases at J, with 13 bases between the two ends. CDR3 size: 14 residues. CDR3 sequence: CASSEIQESYEQYF. The CDR3 DNA reads TGTGCCAGCAGTGAGATACAGGAATCTTACGAGCAGTACTTC.

This chain connects TRBV27 to TRBJ1-1; D is unresolved. CDR3 size: 12 residues. V was clipped by 8 bases and J by 2 bases, with 9 bases between them. The germline V gene has CDR1 MNHEY and CDR2 SMNVEV (reference sequence). The CDR3 DNA reads as TGTGCCAGCGGCGGAGGAAACACTGAAGCTTTCTTT. The encoded protein is CASGGGNTEAFF.

This chain links TRBV7-6 with TRBJ2-7; D gene uncertain. Trimming removed 1 base from V and 3 bases from J, with 7 bases in between. Germline assignment: CDR1 SGHVS and CDR2 FNYEAQ. The CDR3 runs to 13 residues. This CDR3 reads CASSLGNSYEQYF. In DNA, the CDR3 is TGTGCCAGCAGCTTAGGCAACAGCTACGAGCAGTACTTC.

In DNA, the CDR3 is TGTGCCAGCTCACCACCCGGAGGTAGTACGCAGGGGGAGACCCAGTACTTC. This sequence encodes CASSPPGGSTQGETQYF. The chain is built from TRBV18 and TRBJ2-5; D is perhaps TRBD1 (6 bases). The CDR3 covers 17 residues. Trimming left V 0 bases short and J 5 bases short, with 19 bases between. Germline CDR1 KGHSH, CDR2 LQKENI.

CDR3 residues: CSMRPTGTEGNTIYF. CDR3 in DNA: TGCAGCATGAGACCAACCGGGACAGAGGGAAACACCATATATTTT. The gene calls are TRBV29-1 and TRBJ1-3; 7 bases fit TRBD1. The CDR3 is made up of 15 amino acids. In germline, CDR1 is SQVTM, CDR2 ANQGSEA. J gave up 4 bases and V 8 bases, and 14 bases lay outside the gene matches. Full variable domain (remainder filled in from reference TRBV29-1 and TRBJ1-3): SAVISQKPSRDICQRGTSLTIQCQVDSQVTMMFWYRQQPGQSLTLIATANQGSEATYESGFVIDKFPISRPNLTFSTLTVSNMSPEDSSIYLCSMRPTGTEGNTIYFGEGSWLTVV.

This clone appeared a single time. The sample has other DNA sequences that encode this CDR3 too. The chain recombines TRBV27 with TRBJ2-1; no definite D call. In germline, CDR1 is MNHEY, CDR2 SMNVEV (reference sequence). The germline V and J ends were trimmed by 5 bases and 10 bases, with 9 bases remaining between them. This CDR3 has 11 amino acids. The CDR3 sequence is CASSPGNEQFF. CDR3 in DNA: TGTGCCAGCAGTCCAGGTAACGAGCAGTTCTTC.

The chain employs TRBV6-1 and TRBJ1-5; D call uncertain. This CDR3 has 15 residues. CDR1 is MNHNS, CDR2 SASEGT, per germline. V lost 2 bases and J 6 bases, leaving 14 bases between the germline ends. The CDR3 is CASSEFSWVAQPQHF. The CDR3, as DNA: TGTGCCAGCAGTGAATTCTCGTGGGTTGCTCAGCCCCAGCATTTT.

This chain joins TRBV27 and TRBJ2-7; D uncertain. The V gene lost 5 bases and the J gene lost 0 bases, with 14 bases spanning the gap. In germline, CDR1 is MNHEY, CDR2 SMNVEV (reference sequence). This CDR3 is built from 15 residues. This CDR3 reads CASSPLRRSSYEQYF. In DNA, the CDR3 is TGTGCCAGCAGTCCCCTACGCAGGAGCTCCTACGAGCAGTACTTC.

This clone appeared a single time. The rearrangement uses TRBV9 and TRBJ1-2, with D unclear. Germline CDR1 SGDLS, CDR2 YYNGEE. The ends were cut back, 3 bases at V and 14 bases at J, with 14 bases in the middle. This CDR3 is built from 11 residues. CDR3 region: CASSGGGLKTF. CDR3 sequence (DNA): TGTGCCAGCAGCGGAGGAGGGTTGAAGACCTTC.

The gene calls are TRBV6-4 and TRBJ1-2; 8 bases match TRBD1. The length of the CDR3 is 16 residues. Losses at the gene ends were 6 bases for V and 4 bases for J; bases not matched to a gene: 13. Germline V CDR1 and CDR2: MRHNA, SNTAGT. The CDR3 protein is CASSEAEDRVGYGYTF. CDR3 in DNA: TGTGCCAGCAGCGAAGCCGAGGACAGGGTCGGCTATGGCTACACCTTC.

V usage is TRBV19 and J usage is TRBJ2-3; perhaps TRBD1 as D (6 bases). Germline V gene data show CDR1 as LNHDA and CDR2 as SQIVND (reference sequence). The CDR3 runs to 14 residues. Trimming cost V 9 bases and J 3 bases, with 16 bases left between them. The chain's CDR3 is CASQWGRGTDTQYF. The CDR3 bases are TGTGCCAGCCAATGGGGCAGGGGTACAGATACGCAGTATTTT.

The chain carries TRBV5-1 and TRBJ1-4; possibly TRBD1 for D (5 bases). There are 15 residues in the CDR3. The V gene's germline CDR1 is SGHRS and CDR2 YFSETQ. V lost 0 bases to trimming and J lost 4 bases, with 10 bases between them. CDR3 region: CASSLEGVINEKLFF. The CDR3 DNA reads as TGCGCCAGCAGCTTGGAAGGGGTCATTAATGAAAAACTGTTTTTT.